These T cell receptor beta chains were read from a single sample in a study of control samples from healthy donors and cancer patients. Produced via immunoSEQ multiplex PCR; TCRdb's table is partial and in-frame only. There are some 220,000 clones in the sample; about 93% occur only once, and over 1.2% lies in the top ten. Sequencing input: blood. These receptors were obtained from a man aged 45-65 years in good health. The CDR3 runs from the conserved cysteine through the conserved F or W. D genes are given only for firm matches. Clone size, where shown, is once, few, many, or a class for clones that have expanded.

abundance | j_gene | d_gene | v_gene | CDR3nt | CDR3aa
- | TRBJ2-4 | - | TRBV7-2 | TGTGCCAGCAGTTCCAGGGGAAGGGGAAACATTCAGTACTTC | CASSSRGRGNIQYF
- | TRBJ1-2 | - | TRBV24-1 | TGTGCCACCAGTGATTCCGGACCTTCCGGGGGGGACTATGGCTACACCTTC | CATSDSGPSGGDYGYTF
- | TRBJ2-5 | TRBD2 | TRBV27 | TGTGCCAGCAGTTTCTCCGTCCCGGGACTAGCGGGAAGTCACCAAGAGACCCAGTACTTC | CASSFSVPGLAGSHQETQYF
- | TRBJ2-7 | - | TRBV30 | TGTGCCTGGGGGGGCGGGGCCTACGAGCAGTACTTC | CAWGGGAYEQYF
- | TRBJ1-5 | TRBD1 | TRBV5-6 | TGTGCCAGCAGCTTAGGGACAGGGGGCGGTCAGCCCCAGCATTTT | CASSLGTGGGQPQHF
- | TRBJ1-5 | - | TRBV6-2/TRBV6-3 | TGTGCCAGCAGTATTCCAGGACAAAAAAGCAATCAGCCCCAGCATTTT | CASSIPGQKSNQPQHF
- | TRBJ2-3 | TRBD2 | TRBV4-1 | TGCGCCAGCAGCCGGTTTAGCGGGGGTTATAAAGATACGCAGTATTTT | CASSRFSGGYKDTQYF
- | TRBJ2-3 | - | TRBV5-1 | TGCGCCAGCAGCGAAGGGGGACTCCGCACAGATACGCAGTATTTT | CASSEGGLRTDTQYF
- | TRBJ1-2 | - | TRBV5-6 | TGTGCCAGCACCCAATGGGGATTAGCTAACTATGGCTACACCTTC | CASTQWGLANYGYTF
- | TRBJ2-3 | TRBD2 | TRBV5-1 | TGCGCCAGCAGCTTTCTAGCGGGGAGCCCCACAGATACGCAGTATTTT | CASSFLAGSPTDTQYF
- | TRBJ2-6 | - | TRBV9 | TGTGCCAGCAGCGTGGGTGAGGGAACTGGGGCCAACGTCCTGACTTTC | CASSVGEGTGANVLTF
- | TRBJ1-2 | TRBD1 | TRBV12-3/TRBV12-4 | TGTGCCAGCAGGGTAGGGACAGGGGATGGCTACACCTTC | CASRVGTGDGYTF
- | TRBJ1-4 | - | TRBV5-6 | TGTGCCAGCAGCGCCCCAGAGGGGGAAGGCAGCCATGAAAAACTGTTTTTT | CASSAPEGEGSHEKLFF
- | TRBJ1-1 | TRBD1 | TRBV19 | TGTGCCAGTAGTAAGGGGACAGGGCGGAACACTGAAGCTTTCTTT | CASSKGTGRNTEAFF
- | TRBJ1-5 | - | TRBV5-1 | TGCGCCAGCAGCTTGGGGGCCGGGGATCAGCCCCAGCATTTT | CASSLGAGDQPQHF
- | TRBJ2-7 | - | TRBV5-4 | TGTGCCAGCAGATATGGACAGCTGTCCGGGGAGCAGTACTTC | CASRYGQLSGEQYF
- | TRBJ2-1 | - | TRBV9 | TGTGCCAGCAGCGCCTCGGGGGACCCCTACAATGAGCAGTTCTTC | CASSASGDPYNEQFF
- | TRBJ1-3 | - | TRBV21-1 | TGTGCCAGCAGCAAAGTGGGGGGGCTTACCGTTAGGGGAAACACCATATATTTT | CASSKVGGLTVRGNTIYF
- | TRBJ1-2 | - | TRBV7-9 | TGTGCCAGCAGCTTCCCAAGCGGGGGCTACACCTTC | CASSFPSGGYTF
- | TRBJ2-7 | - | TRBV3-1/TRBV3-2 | TGTGCCAGCAGCCCTTTGTTCGAAGGCGAGCAGTACTTC | CASSPLFEGEQYF
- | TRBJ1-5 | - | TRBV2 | TGTGCCAGCAACCAGGGGTCAAGTCAGCCCCAGCATTTT | CASNQGSSQPQHF
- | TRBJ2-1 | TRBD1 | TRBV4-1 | TGCGCCAGCAGCCAGGCCGGGACAGGGGGCGGTGAGCAGTTCTTC | CASSQAGTGGGEQFF
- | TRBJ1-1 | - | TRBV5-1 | TGCGCCAGCAGCCAATACCGGGACACTGAAGCTTTCTTT | CASSQYRDTEAFF
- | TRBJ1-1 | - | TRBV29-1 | TGCAGCGTTGAAGGGCAGGGCAACACTGAAGCTTTCTTT | CSVEGQGNTEAFF
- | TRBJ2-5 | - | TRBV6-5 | TGTGCCAGCAGGGGGATAGGGACCCAGTACTTC | CASRGIGTQYF
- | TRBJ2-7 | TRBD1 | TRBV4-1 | TGCGCCAGCAGCCGTGCGGGGGGACAGGGGTCCACCTACGAGCAGTACTTC | CASSRAGGQGSTYEQYF
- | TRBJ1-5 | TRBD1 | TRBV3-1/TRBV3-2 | TGTGCCAGCAGCCTGACAGGGGGAAGCAATCAGCCCCAGCATTTT | CASSLTGGSNQPQHF
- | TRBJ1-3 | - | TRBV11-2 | TGTGCCAGCAGACGAGGGGCGGGAAGAGATTCGAGGGCCATATATTTT | CASRRGAGRDSRAIYF
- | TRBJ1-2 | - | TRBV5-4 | TGTGCCAGCAGTACCAAATTAGAGGGCTATGGCTACACCTTC | CASSTKLEGYGYTF
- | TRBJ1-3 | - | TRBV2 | TGTGCCAGCAGTGACAGGCAGCTTCCTGGAAACACCATATATTTT | CASSDRQLPGNTIYF
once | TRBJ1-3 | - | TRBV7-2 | TGTGCCAGCAGCCTTCAAGCCGACCCGGCATACTCTGGAAACACCATATATTTT | CASSLQADPAYSGNTIYF
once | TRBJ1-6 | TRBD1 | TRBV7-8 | TGTGCCAGCAGCTTGAGACAGGGTGATTCACCCCTCCACTTT | CASSLRQGDSPLHF